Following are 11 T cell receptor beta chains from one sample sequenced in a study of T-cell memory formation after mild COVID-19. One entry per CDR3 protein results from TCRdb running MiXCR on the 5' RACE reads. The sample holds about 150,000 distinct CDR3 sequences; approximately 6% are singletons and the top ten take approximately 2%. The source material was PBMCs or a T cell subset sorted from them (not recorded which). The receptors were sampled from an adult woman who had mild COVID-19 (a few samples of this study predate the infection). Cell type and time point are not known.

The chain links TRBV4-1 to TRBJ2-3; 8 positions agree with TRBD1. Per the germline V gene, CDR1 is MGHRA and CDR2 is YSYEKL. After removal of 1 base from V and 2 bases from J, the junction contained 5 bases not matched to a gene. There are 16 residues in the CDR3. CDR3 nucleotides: TGCGCCAGCAGCCAAGCGACAGGGGCGTCCACAGATACGCAGTATTTT. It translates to CASSQATGASTDTQYF.

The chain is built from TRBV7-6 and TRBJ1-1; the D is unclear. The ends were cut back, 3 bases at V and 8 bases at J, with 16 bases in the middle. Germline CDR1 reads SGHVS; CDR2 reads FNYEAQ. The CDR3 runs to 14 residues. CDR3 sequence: CASSFYEVQGEAFF. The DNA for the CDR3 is TGTGCCAGCAGCTTTTACGAGGTTCAAGGCGAAGCTTTCTTT.

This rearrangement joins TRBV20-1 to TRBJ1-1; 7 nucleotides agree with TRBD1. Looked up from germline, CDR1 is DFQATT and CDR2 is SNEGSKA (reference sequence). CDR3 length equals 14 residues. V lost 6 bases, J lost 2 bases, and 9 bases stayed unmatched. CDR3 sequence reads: CSAPAGTVNTEAFF. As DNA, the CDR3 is TGCAGTGCACCAGCCGGGACAGTTAACACTGAAGCTTTCTTT.

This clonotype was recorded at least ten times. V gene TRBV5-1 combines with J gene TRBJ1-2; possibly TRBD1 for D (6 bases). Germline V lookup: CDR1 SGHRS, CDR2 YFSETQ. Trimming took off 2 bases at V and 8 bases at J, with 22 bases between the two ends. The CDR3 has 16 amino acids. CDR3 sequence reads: CASSFSGGSTRTGYTF. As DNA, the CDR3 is TGCGCCAGCAGCTTCTCCGGGGGCTCTACCAGGACGGGCTACACCTTC.

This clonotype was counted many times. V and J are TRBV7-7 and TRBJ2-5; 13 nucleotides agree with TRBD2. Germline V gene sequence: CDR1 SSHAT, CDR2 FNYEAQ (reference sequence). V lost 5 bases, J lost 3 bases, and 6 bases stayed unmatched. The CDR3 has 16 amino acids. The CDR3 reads CASSQTGLAGEETQYF. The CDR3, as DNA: TGTGCCAGCAGCCAAACCGGACTAGCGGGGGAAGAGACCCAGTACTTC. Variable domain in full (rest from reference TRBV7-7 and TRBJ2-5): GAGVSQSPRYKVTKRGQDVTLRCDPISSHATLYWYQQALGQGPEFLTYFNYEAQPDKSGLPSDRFSAERPEGSISTLTIQRTEQRDSAMYRCASSQTGLAGEETQYFGPGTRLLVL.

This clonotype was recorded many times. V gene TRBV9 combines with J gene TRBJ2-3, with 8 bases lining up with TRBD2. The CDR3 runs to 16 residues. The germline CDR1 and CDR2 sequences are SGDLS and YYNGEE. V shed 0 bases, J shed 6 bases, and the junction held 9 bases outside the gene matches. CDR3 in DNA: TGTGCCAGCAGCGTAGGCAATAGCGGGGCCACGGATACGCAGTATTTT. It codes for CASSVGNSGATDTQYF.

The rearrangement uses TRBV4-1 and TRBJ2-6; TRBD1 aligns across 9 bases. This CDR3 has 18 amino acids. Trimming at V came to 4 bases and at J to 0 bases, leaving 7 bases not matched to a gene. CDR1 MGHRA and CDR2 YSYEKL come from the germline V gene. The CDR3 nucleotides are TGCGCCAGCAGCCCCGGACAGGGGCCACGCTCTGGGGCCAACGTCCTGACTTTC. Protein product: CASSPGQGPRSGANVLTF.

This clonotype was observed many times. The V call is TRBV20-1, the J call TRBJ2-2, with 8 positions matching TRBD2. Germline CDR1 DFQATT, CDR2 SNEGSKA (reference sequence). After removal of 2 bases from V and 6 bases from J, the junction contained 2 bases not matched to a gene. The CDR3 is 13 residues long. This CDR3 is CSARRAGAGELFF. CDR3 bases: TGCAGTGCTAGACGAGCGGGAGCCGGGGAGCTGTTTTTT.

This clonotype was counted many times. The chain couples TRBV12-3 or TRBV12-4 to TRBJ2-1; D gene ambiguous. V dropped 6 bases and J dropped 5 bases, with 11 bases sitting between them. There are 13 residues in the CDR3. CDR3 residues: CASSPDRDNEQFF. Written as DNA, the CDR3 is TGTGCCAGCAGCCCGGACCGAGACAATGAGCAGTTCTTC.

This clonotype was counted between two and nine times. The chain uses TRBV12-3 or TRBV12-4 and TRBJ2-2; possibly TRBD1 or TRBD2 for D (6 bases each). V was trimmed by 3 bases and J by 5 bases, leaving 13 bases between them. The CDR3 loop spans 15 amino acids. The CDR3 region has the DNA TGTGCCAGCAGTTTCTTGGGGGGCAGGACCGGGGAGCTGTTTTTT. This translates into CASSFLGGRTGELFF.

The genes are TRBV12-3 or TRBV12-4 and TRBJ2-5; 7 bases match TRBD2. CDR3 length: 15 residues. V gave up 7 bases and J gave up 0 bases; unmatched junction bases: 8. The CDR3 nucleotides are TGTGCCAGCACCTATCGCGGGAGAAACCAAGAGACCCAGTACTTC. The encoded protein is CASTYRGRNQETQYF.